These 12 T cell receptor beta chains were all obtained from the same sample, sequenced in a study of CD8 T cells in Susac syndrome. Reverse transcription of about 0.5 to 1 ug RNA used random hexamers. TCRdb itself ran the immunoSEQ multiplex PCR reads through MiXCR, one entry per CDR3 protein. Here the sample spans approximately 180,000 distinct CDR3 sequences, roughly 95% being singletons. Sequencing used CD4+ T cells from PBMCs. These receptors originate from a human donor with multiple sclerosis.

The chain couples TRBV4-2 to TRBJ1-5; weak D call: TRBD1 (6 bases). Germline V gene sequence: CDR1 LGHNA, CDR2 YNFKEQ. Trimming left V 2 bases short and J 8 bases short, with 13 bases between. The CDR3 is 14 amino acids. The CDR3 spells CASSQPTGGEPQHF. DNA of the CDR3: TGTGCCAGCAGCCAACCGACAGGTGGGGAGCCCCAGCATTTT.

The chain joins TRBV29-1 to TRBJ2-3; 8 nucleotides align to TRBD1. This CDR3 has 14 residues. The J segment lost 2 bases and the V segment lost 3 bases, leaving 4 bases of the junction unmatched. Germline V gene lookup returns CDR1 SQVTM and CDR2 ANQGSEA. Written as DNA, the CDR3 is TGCAGCGTTGATACAGGGGGTGACACAGATACGCAGTATTTT. Its translation: CSVDTGGDTDTQYF.

The chain carries TRBV15 and TRBJ2-6; no firm D call. The CDR3 has 14 amino acids. Germline assignment: CDR1 LNHNV and CDR2 YYDKDF (reference sequence). The V gene lost 0 bases and the J gene lost 8 bases, with 8 bases spanning the gap. The CDR3 nucleotides are TGTGCCACCAGCAGAGAAGGTAGGACCAACGTCCTGACTTTC. Residues: CATSREGRTNVLTF.

This chain connects TRBV12-3 or TRBV12-4 to TRBJ2-7; D is undetermined. Trimming cost V 0 bases and J 6 bases, with 9 bases left between them. This CDR3 is 13 amino acids long. This CDR3 reads CASSLALGVEQYF. The CDR3 bases are TGTGCCAGCAGTTTAGCCCTCGGCGTCGAGCAGTACTTC.

V is TRBV30 and J is TRBJ2-4, with 7 bases aligning to TRBD1. Germline CDR1 reads GTSNPN; CDR2 reads SVGIG (reference sequence). The CDR3 totals 14 residues. V lost 8 bases, J lost 0 bases, and 7 bases stayed unmatched. Here the CDR3 DNA reads TGTGCCGGACAGGACACTTTAGCCAAAAACATTCAGTACTTC. This codes for CAGQDTLAKNIQYF.

The chain has TRBV3-1 and TRBJ2-7; tentatively, D is TRBD1 (5 bases). V lost 3 bases, J lost 1 base, and 7 bases lay in between. The V gene's germline CDR1 is LGHDT and CDR2 YNNKEL (reference sequence). This CDR3 comprises 13 residues. The CDR3 spells CASSHRQSYEQYF. CDR3 nucleotides: TGTGCCAGCAGCCATCGACAGTCCTACGAGCAGTACTTC.

This rearrangement joins TRBV11-2 to TRBJ2-3; the D is unclear. Germline V gene data show CDR1 as SGHAT and CDR2 as FQNNGV. The CDR3 is 14 amino acids. The V end was cut by 3 bases, the J end by 2 bases, with 9 bases between. CDR3 protein: CASSFSRNTDTQYF. In DNA form, the CDR3 reads TGTGCCAGCAGCTTCAGCAGGAACACAGATACGCAGTATTTT.

This clonotype appeared once. This chain links TRBV6-6 with TRBJ1-1; 8 bases fit TRBD1. The V gene end was trimmed by 6 bases and the J gene end by 1 base; junction bases not matched to a gene: 7. The length of the CDR3 is 15 residues. Germline CDR1 reads MNHNY; CDR2 reads SVGAGI (reference sequence). The CDR3 DNA reads TGTGCCAGCAGCTCGAGGGACAGGCAGAACACTGAAGCTTTCTTT. This sequence encodes CASSSRDRQNTEAFF.

V gene TRBV6-5 combines with J gene TRBJ2-7; unclear D gene. Germline V lookup: CDR1 MNHEY, CDR2 SVGAGI. The length of the CDR3 is 12 residues. V lost 5 bases and J lost 7, with 12 bases in between. As DNA, the CDR3 is TGTGCCAGCAGTGCCACGGCGAGAGAGCAGTACTTC. This gives the protein CASSATAREQYF.

The chain carries TRBV30 and TRBJ1-2; 9 positions match TRBD1. CDR1 is GTSNPN and CDR2 is SVGIG in the germline V gene (reference sequence). V gave up 1 base and J gave up 7 bases; unmatched junction bases: 4. This CDR3 has 13 residues. CDR3 sequence (DNA): TGTGCCTGGAGTGGGGACAGGGATGGTGGCTACACCTTC. Translation: CAWSGDRDGGYTF.

The chain recombines TRBV6-5 with TRBJ2-3; no firm D call. Germline assignment: CDR1 MNHEY and CDR2 SVGAGI. Trimming shortened V by 0 bases and J by 5 bases, and 9 bases separated the two germline ends. This CDR3 is 14 amino acids long. CDR3 residues: CASSYSMGVDTQYF. In DNA, the CDR3 is TGTGCCAGCAGTTACTCGATGGGCGTAGATACGCAGTATTTT.

The chain links TRBV6-5 to TRBJ1-3; the D is unclear. Trimming removed 7 bases at V and 1 base at J, with 11 bases between. Germline CDR1 reads MNHEY; CDR2 reads SVGAGI. The CDR3 contains 14 residues. The CDR3 region has the DNA TGTGCCAGCATACCTGATGGGTCTGGAAACACCATATATTTT. Encoded protein: CASIPDGSGNTIYF.